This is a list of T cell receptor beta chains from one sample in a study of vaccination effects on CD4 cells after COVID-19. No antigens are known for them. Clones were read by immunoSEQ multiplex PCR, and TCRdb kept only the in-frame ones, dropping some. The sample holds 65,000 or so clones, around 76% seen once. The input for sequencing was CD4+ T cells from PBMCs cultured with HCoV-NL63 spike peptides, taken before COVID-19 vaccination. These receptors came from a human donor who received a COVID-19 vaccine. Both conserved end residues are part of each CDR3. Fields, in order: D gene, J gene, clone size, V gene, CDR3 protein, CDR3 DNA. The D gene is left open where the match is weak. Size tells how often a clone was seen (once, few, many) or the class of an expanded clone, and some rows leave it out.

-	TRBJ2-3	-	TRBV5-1	CASSSGTRTTSTDTQYF	TGCGCCAGCAGCTCGGGGACCCGGACAACTAGCACAGATACGCAGTATTTT
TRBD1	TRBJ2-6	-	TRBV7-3	CASSLMSVRGPAGANVLTF	TGTGCCAGCAGCTTAATGTCCGTCAGGGGGCCGGCAGGGGCCAACGTCCTGACTTTC
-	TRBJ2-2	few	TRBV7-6	CASSPAAGLNTGELFF	TGTGCCAGCAGCCCTGCAGCGGGTCTTAACACCGGGGAGCTGTTTTTT
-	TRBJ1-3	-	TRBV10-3	CATGRAGNTIYF	TGTGCCACCGGTAGGGCTGGAAACACCATATATTTT
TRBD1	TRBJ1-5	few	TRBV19	CASSTRDRNNQPQHF	TGTGCCAGTAGTACCCGGGACAGGAACAATCAGCCCCAGCATTTT
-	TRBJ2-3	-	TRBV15	CATSRDQWGDTQYF	TGTGCCACCAGCAGAGATCAGTGGGGTGATACGCAGTATTTT
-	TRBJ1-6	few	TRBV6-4	CANERKPIGVDNSPLHF	TGTGCCAACGAACGTAAACCTATAGGGGTGGATAATTCACCCCTCCACTTT
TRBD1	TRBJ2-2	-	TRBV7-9	CASNLPGTANTGELFF	TGTGCCAGCAACTTACCCGGGACAGCGAACACCGGGGAGCTGTTTTTT
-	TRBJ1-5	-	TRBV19	CASSGRHGGSNQPQHF	TGTGCCAGTAGTGGGCGACACGGAGGCAGCAATCAGCCCCAGCATTTT
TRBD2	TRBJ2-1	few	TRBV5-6	CASSWGLAGGFNEQFF	TGTGCCAGCAGCTGGGGACTAGCGGGGGGGTTCAATGAGCAGTTCTTC
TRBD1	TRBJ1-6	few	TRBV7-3	CASSQLRGTDSPLHF	TGTGCCAGCAGCCAACTCAGGGGGACGGATTCACCCCTCCACTTT
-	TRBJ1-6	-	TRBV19	CASRRASEAPLHF	TGTGCCAGTAGGAGGGCCTCTGAGGCACCCCTCCACTTT
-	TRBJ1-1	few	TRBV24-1	CATRRDNEAFF	TGTGCCACCAGAAGGGACAATGAAGCTTTCTTT
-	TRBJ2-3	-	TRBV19	CASSIASRGDTQYF	TGTGCCAGTAGTATAGCCTCCCGGGGGGATACGCAGTATTTT
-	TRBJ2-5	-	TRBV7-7	CASSLPRLPHLETQYF	TGTGCCAGCAGCTTACCAAGACTACCCCACCTGGAGACCCAGTACTTC
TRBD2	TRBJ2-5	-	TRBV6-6	CASSPSSGLAGGGIQETQYF	TGTGCCAGCAGTCCCTCCTCAGGACTAGCGGGGGGTGGGATCCAAGAGACCCAGTACTTC
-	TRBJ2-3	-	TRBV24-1	CATSDSPGLVSTDTQYF	TGTGCCACCAGTGATAGCCCCGGTCTAGTTTCAACAGATACGCAGTATTTT
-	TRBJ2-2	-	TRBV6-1	CASSEGDGTNTGELFF	TGTGCCAGCAGTGAAGGGGACGGCACGAACACCGGGGAGCTGTTTTTT
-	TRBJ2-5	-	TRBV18	CASSPRTEETQYF	TGTGCCAGCTCACCACGTACGGAAGAGACCCAGTACTTC
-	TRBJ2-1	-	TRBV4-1	CASSQALAEQFF	TGCGCCAGCAGCCAAGCTCTGGCTGAGCAGTTCTTC
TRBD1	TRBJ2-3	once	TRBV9	CASSARTGGDTQYF	TGTGCCAGCAGCGCTCGAACAGGGGGGGATACGCAGTATTTT
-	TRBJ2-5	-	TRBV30	CAWSGGGETQYF	TGTGCCTGGAGTGGAGGTGGGGAGACCCAGTACTTC
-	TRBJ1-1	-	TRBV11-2	CASSLGLGRAEAFF	TGTGCCAGCAGCTTAGGTCTGGGTAGGGCTGAAGCTTTCTTT